The 26 T cell receptor beta chains below all came from one sample that was sequenced in a study of shared clonotypes between healthy human individuals. Naivety among CD8 cells was defined by CD45RO negativity and positive CCR7 selection, thereby excluding terminally differentiated effector memory CD45RA+ cells. This table comes from immunoSEQ multiplex PCR, and its TCRdb copy is limited to in-frame clones, with some not included. The repertoire includes roughly 2.1 million clones, approximately 94% of them detected once, and about 1.8% sits in the top ten. Sequencing was performed on naive CD8+ T cells from PBMCs. All receptors come from a man aged 18 to 30 in good health. Some clones in this sample may be carry-over from other donors' samples.

V is TRBV6-1 and J is TRBJ1-4, with 10 nucleotides matching TRBD1. The V and J ends lost 6 bases and 6 bases, in that order; junction bases with no gene match: 4. This CDR3 has 14 residues. Germline V CDR1 and CDR2: MNHNS, SASEGT. In DNA form, the CDR3 reads TGTGCCAGCAGGGACAGGGGGTGGTATGAAAAACTGTTTTTT. This translates into CASRDRGWYEKLFF.

The rearrangement uses TRBV5-1 and TRBJ2-7, with D unclear. CDR1 and CDR2 from the germline V gene are SGHRS and YFSETQ. V shed 4 bases and J shed 3 bases, with 8 bases lying between them. This CDR3 is 12 amino acids long. The CDR3 is CASSQLNYEQYF. The CDR3 nucleotides are TGCGCCAGCAGCCAACTTAACTACGAGCAGTACTTC.

V and J are TRBV13 and TRBJ2-1, with D unclear. The CDR3 has 15 amino acids. Germline CDR1 and CDR2: PRHDT and FYEKMQ (reference sequence). The V end was cut by 5 bases, the J end by 6 bases, with 17 bases between. CDR3 in amino acids: CASSHDAPRTNEQFF. The CDR3 nucleotides read TGTGCCAGCAGCCACGACGCCCCCCGAACCAATGAGCAGTTCTTC.

Worth noting for this clone: Other DNA sequences in the sample encode the same CDR3. The J gene is TRBJ1-1, the V gene TRBV27; D uncertain. Germline lookup yields CDR1 MNHEY and CDR2 SMNVEV (reference sequence). With 0 bases removed from V and 4 bases from J, the gap between germline ends came to 9 bases. The CDR3 sequence is 14 residues long. As DNA, the CDR3 is TGTGCCAGCAGTTTATCAGGTGAAGGCACTGAAGCTTTCTTT. Protein: CASSLSGEGTEAFF.

V and J are TRBV6-5 and TRBJ2-1, with D hard to call. Germline lookup yields CDR1 MNHEY and CDR2 SVGAGI. The V end was cut by 6 bases, the J end by 12 bases, with 15 bases between. This CDR3 has 12 residues. The DNA for the CDR3 is TGTGCCAGCAGCCCCCCCGGCGGCGGGCAGTTCTTC. Translated: CASSPPGGGQFF.

This rearrangement joins TRBV7-9 to TRBJ2-1; maybe TRBD1 (5 bases). Germline-derived CDR1 and CDR2 are SEHNR and FQNEAQ (reference sequence). This CDR3 region has 15 residues. The V gene lost 3 bases and the J gene lost 5 bases, with 14 bases spanning the gap. The CDR3 loop is CASSLTQGMDNEQFF. CDR3 nucleotide sequence: TGTGCCAGCAGCTTGACTCAGGGAATGGACAATGAGCAGTTCTTC.

The chain joins TRBV29-1 to TRBJ2-7; TRBD2 matches at 11 bases. Germline-derived CDR1 and CDR2 are SQVTM and ANQGSEA. With V trimmed by 5 bases and J by 2 bases, 5 bases remained unmatched. The CDR3 runs to 14 residues. In DNA form, the CDR3 reads TGCAGCGTTTCCGGGACTAGCGGTCCCTACGAGCAGTACTTC. Its translation is CSVSGTSGPYEQYF.

The chain joins TRBV7-2 to TRBJ2-7, with D possibly being TRBD2 (6 bases). The CDR3 extends over 18 amino acids. The germline V gene has CDR1 SGHTA and CDR2 FQGNSA. V lost 4 bases and J lost 2, with 24 bases in between. The CDR3 DNA sequence: TGTGCCAGCAGCTCCCGGCTCGGCGCGGGACGGGCGGCCTACGAGCAGTACTTC. Translation: CASSSRLGAGRAAYEQYF. Combining the CDR3 with reference TRBV7-2 and TRBJ2-7 gives the whole variable domain GAGVSQSPSNKVTEKGKDVELRCDPISGHTALYWYRQSLGQGLEFLIYFQGNSAPDKSGLPSDRFSAERTGGSVSTLTIQRTQQEDSAVYLCASSSRLGAGRAAYEQYFGPGTRLTVT.

The V gene is TRBV5-5, the J gene TRBJ1-2; D perhaps matches TRBD1 (5 bases). The CDR3 contains 16 residues. CDR1 is SGHKS and CDR2 is YYEKEE in the germline V gene (reference sequence). The V and J ends lost 0 bases and 2 bases respectively, with 14 bases between them. The CDR3 DNA sequence: TGTGCCAGCAGCTTGGCCCAGGGCCGGCTGAACTATGGCTACACCTTC. Translated: CASSLAQGRLNYGYTF.

The chain employs TRBV18 and TRBJ2-7, with TRBD2 matching 8 bases. The V gene end was trimmed by 2 bases and the J gene end by 9 bases; junction bases not matched to a gene: 9. The CDR3 spans 14 residues. CDR1 and CDR2 from the germline V gene are KGHSH and LQKENI. The CDR3 is CASSPENGRAAQYF. The CDR3 coding sequence is TGTGCCAGCTCACCAGAAAACGGGAGGGCCGCGCAGTACTTC.

The J gene is TRBJ1-1, the V gene TRBV2, with 10 nucleotides matching TRBD1. Germline-derived CDR1 and CDR2 are SNHLY and FYNNEI. This CDR3 has 13 residues. Trimming cost V 6 bases and J 6 bases; bases outside gene matches: 4. The DNA for the CDR3 is TGTGCCAGCAGCGCCGGACAGGGGGCTGAAGCTTTCTTT. This gives the protein CASSAGQGAEAFF.

The genes are TRBV4-2 and TRBJ2-7; the match to TRBD1 covers 7 bases. Germline V gives CDR1 LGHNA, CDR2 YNFKEQ. The CDR3 is 17 residues long. V lost 8 bases and J lost 0; bases outside the gene matches: 16. CDR3 sequence: CASGTRVGPGGSYEQYF. The CDR3 coding sequence is TGTGCCAGCGGCACAAGGGTAGGCCCAGGGGGCTCCTACGAGCAGTACTTC.

This clone turned up a few times. The rearrangement joins TRBV15 to TRBJ1-1; 7 bases match TRBD1. CDR1 and CDR2 (germline): LNHNV, YYDKDF (reference sequence). This CDR3 is 14 amino acids long. Losses at the gene ends were 5 bases for V and 1 base for J; bases not matched to a gene: 4. The chain's CDR3 is CATSGGGENTEAFF. CDR3 DNA sequence: TGTGCCACCAGCGGAGGGGGCGAGAACACTGAAGCTTTCTTT.

The chain is built from TRBV27 and TRBJ2-2; no clear D gene. Trimming took off 10 bases at V and 4 bases at J, with 13 bases between the two ends. The CDR3 is 13 residues long. The germline V gene encodes CDR1 MNHEY and CDR2 SMNVEV (reference sequence). The CDR3 protein is CATGIHITGELFF. The CDR3, as DNA: TGTGCCACAGGAATCCACATCACCGGGGAGCTGTTTTTT.

The rearrangement uses TRBV6-5 and TRBJ2-3; D gene ambiguous. The V end was cut by 1 base, the J end by 6 bases, with 14 bases between. The CDR3 extends over 15 amino acids. Germline values: CDR1 MNHEY, CDR2 SVGAGI. CDR3 sequence reads: CASSYLARGIDTQYF. The CDR3 DNA follows: TGTGCCAGCAGTTACTTAGCTAGAGGAATCGATACGCAGTATTTT.

The chain links TRBV27 to TRBJ2-7; no definite D call. Germline V lookup: CDR1 MNHEY, CDR2 SMNVEV (reference sequence). Trimming left V 5 bases short and J 4 bases short, with 12 bases between. This CDR3 contains 13 residues. The chain's CDR3 is CASSPNTAYEQYF. As DNA, the CDR3 is TGTGCCAGCAGTCCAAATACAGCATACGAGCAGTACTTC.

The rearrangement links TRBV28 to TRBJ1-3, with D possibly TRBD1 on 6 matching bases. In germline, CDR1 is MDHEN, CDR2 SYDVKM. V dropped 5 bases and J dropped 1 base, with 12 bases sitting between them. CDR3 length: 15 amino acids. This CDR3 is CASSPRGGSGNTIYF. DNA of the CDR3: TGTGCCAGCAGTCCCAGAGGGGGATCTGGAAACACCATATATTTT.

This chain joins TRBV5-6 and TRBJ2-3; no clear D. From germline, CDR1 is SGHDT and CDR2 YYEEEE. The CDR3 spans 14 residues. V shed 2 bases and J shed 0 bases, with 7 bases lying between them. The CDR3 region is CASSLIASTDTQYF. In nucleotides, the CDR3 is TGTGCCAGCAGCTTAATCGCGAGCACAGATACGCAGTATTTT.

This chain connects TRBV28 to TRBJ1-5; 7 bases match TRBD1. With 3 bases clipped from V and 7 bases from J, the junction kept 12 bases outside the gene matches. The CDR3 length is 16 residues. The germline gives CDR1 MDHEN, CDR2 SYDVKM. CDR3 region: CASSLWPGTVGQPQHF. The CDR3 DNA follows: TGTGCCAGCAGTTTGTGGCCCGGGACAGTCGGACAGCCCCAGCATTTT.

The J gene is TRBJ1-5, the V gene TRBV28, with D unresolved. Trimming left V 5 bases short and J 8 bases short, with 13 bases between. The CDR3 has 13 residues. Looked up from germline, CDR1 is MDHEN and CDR2 is SYDVKM. This chain's CDR3 is CASSAKFIEPQHF. The CDR3 nucleotides are TGTGCCAGCAGTGCCAAATTTATTGAGCCCCAGCATTTT.

In its sample, this clone was seen once. J is TRBJ2-1 and V is TRBV5-6; D is undetermined. The CDR3 runs to 13 residues. Germline V CDR1 and CDR2: SGHDT, YYEEEE. V dropped 2 bases and J dropped 2 bases, with 5 bases sitting between them. The CDR3 sequence: CASSFDTYNEQFF. The CDR3, as DNA: TGTGCCAGCAGCTTCGACACCTACAATGAGCAGTTCTTC.

This clone was counted a few times. V is TRBV7-9 and J is TRBJ1-2; 8 bases align to TRBD1. Losses at the gene ends were 4 bases for V and 7 bases for J; bases not matched to a gene: 2. CDR1 is SEHNR, CDR2 FQNEAQ, per germline (reference sequence). This CDR3 is 12 amino acids long. CDR3 sequence (DNA): TGTGCCAGCAGCTGGACAGGGAGTGGCTACACCTTC. Translating gives CASSWTGSGYTF.

This clone appeared once. The rearrangement links TRBV5-4 to TRBJ2-2; D might be TRBD2 (6 bases). V was pared by 0 bases and J by 5 bases, with 14 bases between. Germline assignment: CDR1 SGHNT and CDR2 YYREEE (reference sequence). The CDR3 runs 16 residues. CDR3 amino acids: CASSLARLGETGELFF. As DNA, the CDR3 is TGTGCCAGCAGCTTGGCCCGACTAGGGGAAACCGGGGAGCTGTTTTTT.

This chain links TRBV30 with TRBJ1-1, with TRBD1 matching over 11 bases. The CDR3 covers 15 residues. Per germline, CDR1 GTSNPN and CDR2 SVGIG (reference sequence). The V and J ends lost 3 bases and 8 bases, in that order; junction bases with no gene match: 11. This chain's CDR3 is CAWRARDRGYQEAFF. In DNA, the CDR3 is TGTGCCTGGAGGGCAAGGGACAGGGGGTACCAGGAAGCTTTCTTT.

V is TRBV6-6 and J is TRBJ2-7, with TRBD1 as a possible D gene (5 bases). The germline V and J ends were trimmed by 0 bases and 3 bases, with 15 bases remaining between them. Germline V CDR1 and CDR2: MNHNY, SVGAGI (reference sequence). This CDR3 has 16 residues. The CDR3 coding sequence is TGTGCCAGCAGTTACTCGGTAGGCAGGGAATTCTACGAGCAGTACTTC. Protein product: CASSYSVGREFYEQYF.

The chain links TRBV7-2 to TRBJ1-1, with D tentatively TRBD1 (6 bases). V lost 4 bases and J 3 bases, leaving 15 bases between the germline ends. CDR1 is SGHTA and CDR2 is FQGNSA in the germline V gene. The CDR3 has 15 amino acids. The CDR3 protein is CASSSLGRGDTEAFF. CDR3 in DNA: TGTGCCAGCAGCTCTCTAGGCAGGGGAGACACTGAAGCTTTCTTT.